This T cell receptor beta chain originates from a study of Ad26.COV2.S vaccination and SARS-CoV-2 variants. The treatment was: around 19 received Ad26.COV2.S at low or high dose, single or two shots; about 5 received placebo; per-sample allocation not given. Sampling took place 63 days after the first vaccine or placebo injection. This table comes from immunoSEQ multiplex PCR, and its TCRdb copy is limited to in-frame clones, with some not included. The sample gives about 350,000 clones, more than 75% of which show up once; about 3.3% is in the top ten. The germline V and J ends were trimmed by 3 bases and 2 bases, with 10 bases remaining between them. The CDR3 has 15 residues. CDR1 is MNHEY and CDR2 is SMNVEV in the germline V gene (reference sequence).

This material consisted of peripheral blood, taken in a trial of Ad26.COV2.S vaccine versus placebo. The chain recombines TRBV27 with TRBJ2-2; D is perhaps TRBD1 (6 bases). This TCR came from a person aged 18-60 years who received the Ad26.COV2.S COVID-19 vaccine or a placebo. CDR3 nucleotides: TGTGCCAGCAGTTTGGCCAGGGGCAACACCGGGGAGCTGTTTTTT. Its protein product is CASSLARGNTGELFF.